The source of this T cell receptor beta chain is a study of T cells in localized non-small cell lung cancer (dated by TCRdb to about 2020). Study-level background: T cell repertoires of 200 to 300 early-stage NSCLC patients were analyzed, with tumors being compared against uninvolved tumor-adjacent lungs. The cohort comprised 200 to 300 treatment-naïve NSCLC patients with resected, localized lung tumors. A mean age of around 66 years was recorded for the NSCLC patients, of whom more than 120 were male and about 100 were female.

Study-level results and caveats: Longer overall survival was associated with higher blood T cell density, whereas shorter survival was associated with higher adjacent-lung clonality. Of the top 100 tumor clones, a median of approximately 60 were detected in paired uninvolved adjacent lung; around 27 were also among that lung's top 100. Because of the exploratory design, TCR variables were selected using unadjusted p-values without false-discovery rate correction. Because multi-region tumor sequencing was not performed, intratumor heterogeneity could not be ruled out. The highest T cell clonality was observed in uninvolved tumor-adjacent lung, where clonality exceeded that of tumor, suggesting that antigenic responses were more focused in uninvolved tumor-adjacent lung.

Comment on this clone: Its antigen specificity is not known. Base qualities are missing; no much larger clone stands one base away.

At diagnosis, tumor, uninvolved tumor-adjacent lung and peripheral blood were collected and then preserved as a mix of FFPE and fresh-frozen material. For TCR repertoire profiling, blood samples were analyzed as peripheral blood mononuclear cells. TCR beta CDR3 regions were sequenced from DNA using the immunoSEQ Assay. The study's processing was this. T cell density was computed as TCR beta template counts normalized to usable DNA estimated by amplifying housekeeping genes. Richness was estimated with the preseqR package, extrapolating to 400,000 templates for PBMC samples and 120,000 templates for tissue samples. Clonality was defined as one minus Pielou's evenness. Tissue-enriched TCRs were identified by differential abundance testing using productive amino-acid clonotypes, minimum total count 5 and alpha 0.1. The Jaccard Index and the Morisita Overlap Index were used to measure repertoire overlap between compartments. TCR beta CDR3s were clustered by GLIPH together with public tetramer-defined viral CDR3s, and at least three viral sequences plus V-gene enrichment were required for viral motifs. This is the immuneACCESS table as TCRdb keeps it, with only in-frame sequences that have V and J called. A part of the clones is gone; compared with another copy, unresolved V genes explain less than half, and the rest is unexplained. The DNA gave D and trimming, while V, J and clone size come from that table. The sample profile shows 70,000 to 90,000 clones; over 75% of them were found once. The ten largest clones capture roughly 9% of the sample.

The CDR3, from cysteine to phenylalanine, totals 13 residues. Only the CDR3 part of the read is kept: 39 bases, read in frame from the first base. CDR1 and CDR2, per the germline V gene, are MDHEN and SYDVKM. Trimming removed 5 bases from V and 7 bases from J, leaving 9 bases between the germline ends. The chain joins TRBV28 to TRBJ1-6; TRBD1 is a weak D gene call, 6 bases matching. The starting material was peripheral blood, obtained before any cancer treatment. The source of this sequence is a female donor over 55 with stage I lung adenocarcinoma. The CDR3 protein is CASSPTGNSPLHF. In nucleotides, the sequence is TGTGCCAGCAGTCCAACAGGGAATTCACCCCTCCACTTT.